This T cell receptor (beta chain) stems from a study of T cells after yellow fever vaccination. The study's findings and limits: Just a small share of clonotypes turned up in the CD4 compartment as well as the CD8 compartment.

Details on this clonotype: No antigen is known for it.

TCR cDNA was made by 5'RACE template switching, adding a universal primer site and UMIs. TCRdb ran MiXCR on the 5' RACE reads and lists one entry per CDR3 protein. The sample lists 240,000 or so distinct CDR3 sequences, 6% to 7.5% occurring once. This CDR3 contains 16 residues. Deletions cut 4 bases from V and 0 bases from J, with 17 bases between. Germline lookup yields CDR1 SGHKS and CDR2 YYEKEE (reference sequence). The chain uses TRBV5-5 and TRBJ2-7; D is perhaps TRBD1 (6 bases). The TCR sequence derives from a young man who received the YFV17D yellow fever vaccine. The sequenced sample was CD4+ T cells sorted from PBMCs, obtained 15 days after the yellow fever booster vaccination. CDR3 sequence (DNA): TGTGCCAGCAGCCTAGCTCAGCCGACAGGCTCCTACGAGCAGTACTTC. This translates into CASSLAQPTGSYEQYF.